Shown below are 9 T cell receptor beta chains from a single sample sequenced in a study of memory CD4+ T cells and cytomegalovirus serostatus. Profiling relied on immunoSEQ multiplex PCR, and the TCRdb table lists in-frame clones only, not all of them. The data hold tens of thousands of clones, with less than 85% observed a single time. Single viable CD3+CD4+CD8-CD45RO+ cells were sorted as the memory CD4+ T cells. The specimen was memory CD4+ T cells from blood. Receptors were obtained from an adult in good health and CMV-seronegative.

The chain combines TRBV18 with TRBJ1-3; tentative D call: TRBD1 (5 bases). CDR3 length equals 16 residues. Per germline, CDR1 KGHSH and CDR2 LQKENI. Trimming pared 1 base from V and 3 bases from J, leaving 13 bases between. CDR3 coding DNA: TGTGCCAGCTCACCACGAGGGACCGCGGGTGGAAACACCATATATTTT. The encoded protein is CASSPRGTAGGNTIYF.

Concerning this clone: The sample carries other DNA sequences with the same CDR3. The rearrangement links TRBV18 to TRBJ1-5, with D possibly matching TRBD1 (6 bases). V lost 3 bases to trimming and J lost 2 bases, with 8 bases between them. The CDR3 extends over 14 amino acids. Germline CDR1 and CDR2: KGHSH and LQKENI. The DNA for the CDR3 is TGTGCCAGCTCACCGGGGGGGCGCAATCAGCCCCAGCATTTT. Its translation is CASSPGGRNQPQHF.

The table lists this clone with a few counts. The chain uses TRBV2 and TRBJ1-2; D is possibly TRBD1 (5 bases). Germline V gives CDR1 SNHLY, CDR2 FYNNEI. The ends were cut back, 7 bases at V and 9 bases at J, with 18 bases in the middle. The CDR3 is 13 amino acids. The CDR3 DNA reads as TGTGCCAGCACCCTAGACAGCGGGATCCGCTACACCTTC. Protein product: CASTLDSGIRYTF.

The genes are TRBV7-9 and TRBJ1-1, with TRBD1 matching 7 bases. CDR3 length: 15 amino acids. The germline V gene encodes CDR1 SEHNR and CDR2 FQNEAQ (reference sequence). V gave up 4 bases and J gave up 2 bases; unmatched junction bases: 7. CDR3 amino acids: CASSSAYRGNTEAFF. The CDR3 DNA follows: TGTGCCAGCAGCTCCGCCTACAGGGGAAACACTGAAGCTTTCTTT.

This rearrangement joins TRBV15 to TRBJ1-6, with D uncertain. The germline V gene encodes CDR1 LNHNV and CDR2 YYDKDF (reference sequence). CDR3 length: 14 amino acids. Trimming cost V 3 bases and J 10 bases, with 13 bases left between them. This CDR3 reads CATSSKREGSPLHF. Here the CDR3 DNA reads TGTGCCACCAGCAGTAAAAGGGAGGGATCACCCCTCCACTTT.

The sample holds a few counts of this clone. The chain combines TRBV10-1 with TRBJ2-2; no reliable D call. V was clipped by 3 bases and J by 4 bases, with 9 bases between them. Germline V gene sequence: CDR1 WNHNN, CDR2 SYGVQD (reference sequence). The CDR3 has 14 amino acids. DNA for the CDR3: TGCGCCAGCAGTGATGTTGACATCACCGGGGAGCTGTTTTTT. It is translated as CASSDVDITGELFF.

This clone was counted a single time. CDR3 in DNA: TGTGCCAGCAGTTTAGGGACCTCGGGCAATCAGCCCCAGCATTTT. It encodes CASSLGTSGNQPQHF. The rearrangement uses TRBV27 and TRBJ1-5; D possibly corresponds to TRBD1 (5 bases). This CDR3 is built from 15 residues. Trimming pared 2 bases from V and 2 bases from J, leaving 10 bases between. Germline CDR1 reads MNHEY; CDR2 reads SMNVEV (reference sequence).

The chain couples TRBV6-5 to TRBJ1-4; a possible D gene is TRBD1 (6 bases). CDR3 length equals 15 residues. From germline, CDR1 is MNHEY and CDR2 SVGAGI. V was clipped by 3 bases and J by 11 bases, with 19 bases between them. CDR3 region: CASSYVKGVGEKLFF. In nucleotides, the CDR3 is TGTGCCAGCAGTTATGTTAAGGGGGTCGGGGAGAAACTGTTTTTT.

This rearrangement joins TRBV5-6 to TRBJ2-1; D is unclear. Germline CDR1 reads SGHDT; CDR2 reads YYEEEE. Trimming stripped 1 base from V and 3 bases from J, with 8 bases between. CDR3 length: 14 amino acids. CDR3 sequence: CASSLLADYNEQFF. The CDR3 DNA reads TGTGCCAGCAGCTTGTTGGCGGACTACAATGAGCAGTTCTTC.